This section outlines one T cell receptor (beta chain) sequence together with its context. These data come from a study of Graves' ophthalmopathy and Graves' hyperthyroidism. The TCR beta CDR3 regions underwent amplification from RNA transcripts. RT-PCR with HTBI primers came first, then second-round multiplex PCR. Each CDR3 protein gets one entry after TCRdb re-called the multiplex PCR reads with MiXCR. Of some 350,000 distinct CDR3 sequences listed, about 17% were seen once; the top ten hold roughly 2.4%. Germline V gene lookup returns CDR1 DFQATT and CDR2 SNEGSKA (reference sequence). V lost 5 bases and J lost 4, with 17 bases in between. The CDR3 is 14 amino acids.

This chain uses TRBV20-1 with TRBJ1-2; D is possibly TRBD1 (6 bases). Input material: peripheral blood. The receptor comes from an adult woman with stable Graves' hyperthyroidism. This CDR3 reads CSAADSQTVYGYTF. The CDR3 coding sequence is TGCAGTGCTGCGGACAGCCAAACAGTCTATGGCTACACCTTC.